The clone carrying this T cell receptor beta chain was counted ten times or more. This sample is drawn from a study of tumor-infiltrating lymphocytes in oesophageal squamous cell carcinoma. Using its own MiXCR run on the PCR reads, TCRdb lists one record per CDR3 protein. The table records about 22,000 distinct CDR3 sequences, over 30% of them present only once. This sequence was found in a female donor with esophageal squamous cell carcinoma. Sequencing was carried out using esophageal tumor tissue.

This chain's CDR3 is CASSPGQGLDEQFF. CDR3 sequence (DNA): TGTGCCAGCAGCCCCGGACAGGGGCTGGATGAGCAGTTCTTC. This rearrangement joins TRBV27 to TRBJ2-1; 9 nucleotides match TRBD1. V was pared by 6 bases and J by 8 bases, with 8 bases of the junction left unmatched. Germline V gene lookup returns CDR1 MNHEY and CDR2 SMNVEV (reference sequence). The length of the CDR3 is 14 residues.